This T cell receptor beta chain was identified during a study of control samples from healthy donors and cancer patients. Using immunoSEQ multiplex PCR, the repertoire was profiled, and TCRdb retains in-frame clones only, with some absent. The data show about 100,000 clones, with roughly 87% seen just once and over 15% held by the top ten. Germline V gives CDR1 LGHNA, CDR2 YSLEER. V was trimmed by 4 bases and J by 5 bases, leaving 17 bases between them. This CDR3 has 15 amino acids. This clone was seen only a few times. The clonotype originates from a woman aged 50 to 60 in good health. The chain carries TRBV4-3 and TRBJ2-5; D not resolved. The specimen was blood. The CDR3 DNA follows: TGCGCCAGCAGCCTGGGTTCCCGGGCCTCGGAGACCCAGTACTTC. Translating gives CASSLGSRASETQYF.